This T cell receptor beta chain was sequenced in a study of blood T cell repertoires in COVID-19. About the study: The United States, Italy and Spain were the sources of the acute and convalescent COVID-19 samples.

The CDR3 contains 16 residues. Trimming took 0 bases from V and 4 from J, leaving 13 bases between them. Germline CDR1 reads LGHNA; CDR2 reads YNFKEQ. Measured with immunoSEQ multiplex PCR; TCRdb has only the in-frame clones, and not every one. The sample lists 150,000 to 250,000 clones; about four fifths were seen once. The sequence came from a man aged 35 to 55 who had recovered from COVID-19. This chain joins TRBV4-2 and TRBJ1-5, with a weak D call TRBD1 (6 bases). Sequences were obtained from PBMCs or T cells enriched from blood (not recorded which). CDR3 coding DNA: TGTGCCAGCAGCCAAGAGTTGGGACACACGAATCAGCCCCAGCATTTT. It specifies CASSQELGHTNQPQHF.